This entry lists 10 T cell receptor beta chains sequenced from one sample in a study of blood T cell repertoires in COVID-19. Assay used: immunoSEQ multiplex PCR; TCRdb lists only in-frame clones, some missing. The sample holds roughly 120,000 clones; around 83% are singletons and the top ten take 3.2%. The sequencing input was peripheral blood. Source of these receptors: a woman over 75 with COVID-19, enrolled during active disease.

This clone was detected a few times. This sequence joins TRBV6-1 and TRBJ2-3; 12 nucleotides match TRBD2. J was trimmed by 2 bases and V by 4 bases; bases with no gene match: 4. Germline assignment: CDR1 MNHNS and CDR2 SASEGT. This CDR3 contains 16 residues. For the CDR3, the DNA is TGTGCCAGCAGTGCAAGGACTAGCGGGAACACAGATACGCAGTATTTT. Protein product: CASSARTSGNTDTQYF.

This clone appeared once. The V gene is TRBV15, the J gene TRBJ1-1; TRBD1 is a possible D gene (6 bases). The CDR3 is 17 residues long. Germline assignment: CDR1 LNHNV and CDR2 YYDKDF (reference sequence). V was cut by 0 bases and J by 5 bases, with 19 bases left in between. The DNA for the CDR3 is TGTGCCACCAGCAGAGATCTCCCGGGGAGGGGGGGGACTGAAGCTTTCTTT. It yields the protein CATSRDLPGRGGTEAFF.

The rearrangement joins TRBV18 to TRBJ2-5, with 8 bases that match TRBD2. This CDR3 region has 14 residues. With 4 bases clipped from V and 5 bases from J, the junction kept 6 bases outside the gene matches. Germline V gene data show CDR1 as KGHSH and CDR2 as LQKENI. The CDR3 loop is CASSLSGSGETQYF. CDR3 DNA: TGTGCCAGCTCACTGAGCGGGAGTGGGGAGACCCAGTACTTC.

The chain is built from TRBV28 and TRBJ2-5, with a tentative D call TRBD2 (5 bases). Between the trimmed V and J ends, which lost 4 bases and 4 bases, there was a span of 16 bases. The CDR3 length is 15 residues. From germline, CDR1 is MDHEN and CDR2 SYDVKM. The CDR3 nucleotides are TGTGCCAGCAGTTATAGTCGGGTTCGGGGAGAGACCCAGTACTTC. As protein: CASSYSRVRGETQYF.

The CDR3 DNA reads TGTGCCAGCAGCTTGTTCACTAGCGGGAGGAGAGGATCCTACAATGAGCAGTTCTTC. Residues: CASSLFTSGRRGSYNEQFF. The chain recombines TRBV5-6 with TRBJ2-1; 12 nucleotides match TRBD2. The V gene's germline CDR1 is SGHDT and CDR2 YYEEEE. The CDR3 sequence is 19 residues long. The trim removed 1 base at V and 1 base at J, leaving 9 bases unmatched.

The rearrangement joins TRBV7-2 to TRBJ2-5; 9 nucleotides agree with TRBD1. Germline values: CDR1 SGHTA, CDR2 FQGNSA. Unmatched junction bases numbered 11, after V lost 4 bases and J lost 5 bases. This CDR3 is built from 16 residues. In DNA form, the CDR3 reads TGTGCCAGCAGCTCAGGAGCGGGACAGGGAGGGGAGACCCAGTACTTC. It yields the protein CASSSGAGQGGETQYF.

V usage is TRBV7-8 and J usage is TRBJ1-2; 8 bases fit TRBD1. The germline V gene encodes CDR1 SGHVS and CDR2 FQNEAQ. This CDR3 contains 13 residues. The V segment lost 5 bases and the J segment 2 bases; nucleotides outside the gene matches: 1. As DNA, the CDR3 is TGTGCCAGCAGCCGGGACAGGAACTATGGCTACACCTTC. Its translation: CASSRDRNYGYTF.

DNA of the CDR3: TGTGCCAGCAGTCTACCCCGGGGACAGGGCATCTACGAGCAGTACTTC. Translated: CASSLPRGQGIYEQYF. The chain recombines TRBV28 with TRBJ2-7, with 9 bases aligning to TRBD1. Germline-derived CDR1 and CDR2 are MDHEN and SYDVKM. The CDR3 length is 16 residues. Trimming cost V 5 bases and J 3 bases; bases outside gene matches: 11. The entire variable domain, with the rest obtained from reference TRBV28 and TRBJ2-7, is as follows: DVKVTQSSRYLVKRTGEKVFLECVQDMDHENMFWYRQDPGLGLRLIYFSYDVKMKEKGDIPEGYSVSREKKERFSLILESASTNQTSMYLCASSLPRGQGIYEQYFGPGTRLTVT.

The V gene is TRBV29-1, the J gene TRBJ2-7; D is perhaps TRBD2 (6 bases). This CDR3 spans 11 amino acids. Per the germline V gene, CDR1 is SQVTM and CDR2 is ANQGSEA. Trimming took 2 bases from V and 6 from J, leaving 8 bases between them. CDR3 in amino acids: CSVELAFEQYF. CDR3 sequence (DNA): TGCAGCGTTGAACTAGCGTTCGAGCAGTACTTC.

This chain uses TRBV5-1 with TRBJ2-7; D gene uncertain. This CDR3 has 14 residues. In germline, CDR1 is SGHRS, CDR2 YFSETQ. V shed 0 bases and J shed 3 bases, with 10 bases lying between them. The chain's CDR3 is CASSLGMGSYEQYF. CDR3 nucleotides: TGCGCCAGCAGCTTGGGGATGGGCAGCTACGAGCAGTACTTC.